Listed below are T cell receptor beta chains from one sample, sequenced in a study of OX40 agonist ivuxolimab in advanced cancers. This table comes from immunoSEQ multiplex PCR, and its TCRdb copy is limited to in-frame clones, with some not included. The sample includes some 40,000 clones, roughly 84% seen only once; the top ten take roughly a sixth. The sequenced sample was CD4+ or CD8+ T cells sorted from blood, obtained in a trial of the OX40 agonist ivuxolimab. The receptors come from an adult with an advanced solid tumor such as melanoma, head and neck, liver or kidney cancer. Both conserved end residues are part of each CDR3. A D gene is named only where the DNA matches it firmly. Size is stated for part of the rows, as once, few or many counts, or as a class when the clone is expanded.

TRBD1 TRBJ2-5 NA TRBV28 TGTGCCAGCAGTCCCCGGGACAGGAGTTTCCAAGAGACCCAGTACTTC CASSPRDRSFQETQYF
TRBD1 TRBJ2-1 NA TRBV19 TGTGCCAGTAGTTTCGGTCGGACAGGTCAGTTCTTC CASSFGRTGQFF
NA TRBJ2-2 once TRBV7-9 TGTGCCAGCACCACGGGGAATTCCGGGGAGCTGTTTTTT CASTTGNSGELFF
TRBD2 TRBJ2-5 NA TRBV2 TGTGCCAGCAGTGAAGGACTAGCGGGGGCCAGTGAGAGCCAGTACTTC CASSEGLAGASESQYF
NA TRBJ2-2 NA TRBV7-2 TGTGCCAGCGAGCCTCCCGGGACGCTAGCCGGGGAGCTGTTTTTT CASEPPGTLAGELFF
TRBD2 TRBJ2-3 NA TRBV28 TGTGCCTACCGGACTAGCGAGAGCACAGATACGCAGTATTTT CAYRTSESTDTQYF
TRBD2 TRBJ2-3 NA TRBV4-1 TGCGCCAGCAGCCCCCTCGTGGCCCCTAGCGGATACACAGATACGCAGTATTTT CASSPLVAPSGYTDTQYF
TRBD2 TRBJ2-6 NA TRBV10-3 TGTGCCATCAGTGAGTCTGGCGGGGGGTCTGGGGCCAACGTCCTGACTTTC CAISESGGGSGANVLTF
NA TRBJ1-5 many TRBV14 TGTGCCAGCAGCCCAACAGGCATCGGGCAGCCCCAGCATTTT CASSPTGIGQPQHF
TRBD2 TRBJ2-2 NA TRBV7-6 TGTGCCAGCACCCAAGGAGCGGGGGCCCCGGGGGAGCTGTTTTTT CASTQGAGAPGELFF
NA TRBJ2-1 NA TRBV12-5 TGTGCTAGTGGTTTGGGACCGCCTCCGTCCAATGAGCAGTTCTTC CASGLGPPPSNEQFF
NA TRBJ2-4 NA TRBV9 TGTGCCAGCAGCCCCGCGACCCTCCCGGGGACCAAAAACATTCAGTACTTC CASSPATLPGTKNIQYF
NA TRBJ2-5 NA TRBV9 TGTGCCAGCAGCGGAACGGGACACCCACAAGAGACCCAGTACTTC CASSGTGHPQETQYF
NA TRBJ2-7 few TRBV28 TGTGCCAGCAGGGGGATTAGGGGTTCCTACGAGCAGTACTTC CASRGIRGSYEQYF
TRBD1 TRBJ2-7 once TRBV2 TGTGCCAGCAGGGTGGACAGGGACGAGCAGTACTTC CASRVDRDEQYF
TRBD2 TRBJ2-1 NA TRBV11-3 TGTGCCAGCAGCCCCAACTTCGGGGGGGATGAGCAGTTCTTC CASSPNFGGDEQFF
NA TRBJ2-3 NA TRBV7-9 TGTGCCAGCAGCACTGGGAAGGGGCTAGATACGCAGTATTTT CASSTGKGLDTQYF
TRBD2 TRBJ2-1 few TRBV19 TGTGCCAGTAATTTAGGCGGGAGTGGTAATGAGCAGTTCTTC CASNLGGSGNEQFF
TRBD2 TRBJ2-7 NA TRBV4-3 TGCGCCAGCAGCCAAGATCGATCTAGCGGGGCCTACGAGCAGTACTTC CASSQDRSSGAYEQYF
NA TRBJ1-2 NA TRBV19 TGTGCCAGTACCCCCGGCAGCCGGGATGGCTACACCTTC CASTPGSRDGYTF
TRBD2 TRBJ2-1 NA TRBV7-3 TGTGCCAGCAGCTTGAACGGGAGGTTGTTATGGGATGAGCAGTTCTTC CASSLNGRLLWDEQFF
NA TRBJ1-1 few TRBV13 TGTGCCAGCAGCCAAGCGCCTGAAGCTTTCTTT CASSQAPEAFF
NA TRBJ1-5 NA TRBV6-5 TGTGCCAGCACCTGGGGAGTTACCAGCAATCAGCCCCAGCATTTT CASTWGVTSNQPQHF
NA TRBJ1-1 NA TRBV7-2 TGTGCCAGCAGCTTAACGGAGAGAGGGAACACTGAAGCTTTCTTT CASSLTERGNTEAFF
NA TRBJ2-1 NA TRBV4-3 TGCGCCAGCAGCCAAGATCGTAGCGGGCCCGGGACAGAGCGGCATGAGCAGTTCTTC CASSQDRSGPGTERHEQFF
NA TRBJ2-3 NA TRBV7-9 TGTGCCAGCGAGTCCAGCACAGATACGCAGTATTTT CASESSTDTQYF
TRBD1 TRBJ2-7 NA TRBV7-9 TGTGCCAGCAGCGGCGGACAGGTTTCCTACGAGCAGTACTTC CASSGGQVSYEQYF
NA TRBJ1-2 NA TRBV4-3 TGCGCCAGCAGCCAAGATAGGGTAGGGCCCACTTATGGCTACACCTTC CASSQDRVGPTYGYTF
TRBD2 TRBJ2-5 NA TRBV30 TGTGCCTGGAGTAGGCTAGCGGGGGGGCCTTCGGTTGTAGAGACCCAGTACTTC CAWSRLAGGPSVVETQYF
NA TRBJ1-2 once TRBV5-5 TGTGCCAGCAGCTTTTTCGGGGGCGCGGACTATGGCTACACCTTC CASSFFGGADYGYTF
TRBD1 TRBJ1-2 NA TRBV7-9 TGTGCCAGCAGCTTAGCGCCAGGAGGGACAGGGGGCGCGGGCTATGGCTACACCTTC CASSLAPGGTGGAGYGYTF
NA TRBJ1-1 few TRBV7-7 TGTGCTAGCAGCCCCCTTCAACAGAACACTGAAGCTTTCTTT CASSPLQQNTEAFF
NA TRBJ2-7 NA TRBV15 TGTGCCACCAGCCCGTCCCGGGAGCCCATCTACGAGCAGTACTTC CATSPSREPIYEQYF
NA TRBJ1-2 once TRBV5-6 TGTGCCAGCAGCTTGGTCGTGCGATTTAACTATGGCTACACCTTC CASSLVVRFNYGYTF
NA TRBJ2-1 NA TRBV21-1 TGTGCCAGCAGCAAGCGGGACAGGGCCTACAATGAGCAGTTCTTC CASSKRDRAYNEQFF
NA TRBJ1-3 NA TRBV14 TGTGCCAGCAGCTACCGGGACACTGGAAACACCATATATTTT CASSYRDTGNTIYF
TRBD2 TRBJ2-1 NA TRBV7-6 TGTGCCAGCAGCCCGAGGGGGGGGACTAGCGGGAGAATTTACAATGAGCAGTTCTTC CASSPRGGTSGRIYNEQFF
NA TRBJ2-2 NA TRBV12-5 TGTGCTAGTGGTTTCCTTGTGGGGGCGACAGGGAACACCGGGGAGCTGTTTTTT CASGFLVGATGNTGELFF
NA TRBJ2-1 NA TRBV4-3 TGCGCCAGCAGCCAAGATCGTGGCGGGACGAGCTCCTACAATGAGCAGTTCTTC CASSQDRGGTSSYNEQFF
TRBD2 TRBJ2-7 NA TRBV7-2 TGTGCCAGCAGCCCGGGACTAGCTCAGAGGCACGAGCAGTACTTC CASSPGLAQRHEQYF
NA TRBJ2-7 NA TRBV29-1 TGCAGCGTTAATGATGTCGGGCAGGCCGAAGTCTACGAGCAGTACTTC CSVNDVGQAEVYEQYF
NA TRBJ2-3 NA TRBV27 TGTGCCAGCAGTGTAACAAGCACAGATACGCAGTATTTT CASSVTSTDTQYF
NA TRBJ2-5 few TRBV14 TGTGCCAGCAGCCAAGGTGCGCCCTTAATGGCCGGGACCCAGTACTTC CASSQGAPLMAGTQYF
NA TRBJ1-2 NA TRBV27 TGTGCCAGCAGGACCCACAGAGATTCTAACTATGGCTACACCTTC CASRTHRDSNYGYTF
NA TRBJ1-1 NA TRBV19 TGTGCCAGTAGCGACACTGGGGCCACTGAAGCTTTCTTT CASSDTGATEAFF
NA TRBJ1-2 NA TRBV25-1 TGTGCCAGCCAGGACAGCGACCTTAACTATGGCTACACCTTC CASQDSDLNYGYTF
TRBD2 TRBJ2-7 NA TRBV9 TGTGCCAGCAGCGGTAGGACTAGCGGAGCCTACGAGCAGTACTTC CASSGRTSGAYEQYF
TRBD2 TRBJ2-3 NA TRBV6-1 TGTGCCAGCAGCCTCGGACTAGCTTGGGATACGCAGTATTTT CASSLGLAWDTQYF
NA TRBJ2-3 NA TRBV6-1 TGTGCCAGCAGTGAACGTACGGGTGGGGCAGATACGCAGTATTTT CASSERTGGADTQYF
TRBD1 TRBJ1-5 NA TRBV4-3 TGCGCCAGCAGCCAAGAGACAGGGGGAAATCAGCCCCAGCATTTT CASSQETGGNQPQHF
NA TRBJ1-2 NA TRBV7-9 TGTGCCAGCAGCTCGACTAACTATGGCTACACCTTC CASSSTNYGYTF
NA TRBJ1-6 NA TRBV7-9 TGTGCCAGCAGCTTAGGGCGGACAGTTAATTCACCCCTCCACTTT CASSLGRTVNSPLHF
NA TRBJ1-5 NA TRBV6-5 TGTGCCAGCAGTCACGGACTCGGGCCCCAGCATTTT CASSHGLGPQHF
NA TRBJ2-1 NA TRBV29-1 TGCAGCGATTTGACTGACTCCTACAATGAGCAGTTCTTC CSDLTDSYNEQFF
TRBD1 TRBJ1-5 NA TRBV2 TGTGCCAGCAGTGATACCGGGACAGGGAGCAATCAGCCCCAGCATTTT CASSDTGTGSNQPQHF